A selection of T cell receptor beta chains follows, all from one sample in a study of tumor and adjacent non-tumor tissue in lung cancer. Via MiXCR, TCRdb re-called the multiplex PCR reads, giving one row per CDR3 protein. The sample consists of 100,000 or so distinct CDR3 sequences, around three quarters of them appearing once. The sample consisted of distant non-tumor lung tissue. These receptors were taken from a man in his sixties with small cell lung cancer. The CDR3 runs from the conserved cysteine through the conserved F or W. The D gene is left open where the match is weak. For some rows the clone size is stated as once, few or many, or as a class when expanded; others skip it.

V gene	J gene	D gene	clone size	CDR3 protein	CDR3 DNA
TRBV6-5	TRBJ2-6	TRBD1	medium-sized	CASSLDRDHSGANVLTF	TGTGCCAGCAGCCTGGACAGGGACCACTCTGGGGCCAACGTCCTGACTTTC
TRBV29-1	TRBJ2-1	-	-	CIGAPLPGYYNEQFF	TGCATCGGAGCCCCGTTGCCTGGGTATTACAATGAGCAGTTCTTC
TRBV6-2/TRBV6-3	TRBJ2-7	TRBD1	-	CASSYPFVDGTGGYEQYF	TGTGCCAGCAGTTACCCTTTTGTTGACGGGACAGGGGGCTACGAGCAGTATTTC
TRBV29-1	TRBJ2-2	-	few	CSVEDPTAGGELLF	TGCAGCGTTGAAGATCCGACAGCCGGTGGGGAGCTGCTTTTT
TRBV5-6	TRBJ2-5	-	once	CASRLRCQETQYF	TGTGCCAGCAGATTGAGGTGTCAAGAGACCCAGTACTTC
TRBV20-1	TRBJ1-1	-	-	CSTRDLYWGEGGNTEAFF	TGCAGTACTAGAGATCTCTACTGGGGCGAAGGAGGGAACACTGAAGCTTTCTTT
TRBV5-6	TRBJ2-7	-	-	CASSLVSVDPPYDQYF	TGTGCCAGCAGCTTGGTATCGGTGGATCCCCCCTACGATCAGTACTTC
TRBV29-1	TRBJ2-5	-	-	CSVVRTAETQSF	TGCAGCGTTGTGCGGACAGCAGAGACCCAGTCCTTC
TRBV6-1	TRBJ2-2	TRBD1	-	CASSGQVPFSGVELFF	TGTGCCAGCAGCGGACAGGTCCCATTTAGTGGCGTGGAGCTGTTTTTT
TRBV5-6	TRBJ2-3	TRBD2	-	CASCSTSELGDTQYF	TGTGCCAGCTGCTCCACTAGCGAGCTCGGGGATACGCAGTATTTT
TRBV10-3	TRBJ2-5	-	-	CAISDGQPDTQYF	TGTGCCATCAGTGATGGGCAACCAGATACCCAGTACTTC
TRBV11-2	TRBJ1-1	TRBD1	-	CASSLTGGVGRKTEAVF	TGTGCCAGCAGCTTAACAGGGGGTGTGGGTAGGAAAACTGAAGCTGTCTTT
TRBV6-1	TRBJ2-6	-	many	CASRTYGANVLTF	TGTGCCAGCAGGACATATGGGGCCAACGTCCTGACTTTC
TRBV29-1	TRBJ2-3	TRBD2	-	CSVGGGGGLGTDTQYF	TGCAGCGTTGGAGGGGGAGGGGGACTAGGCACAGATACGCAGTATTTT
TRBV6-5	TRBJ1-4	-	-	CAGITKNSASNEKLFF	TGTGCCGGCATCACCAAGAATTCAGCAAGTAATGAAAAACTGTTTTTT